These T cell receptor beta chains were read from a single sample in a study of blood T cell repertoires in COVID-19. TCRdb keeps only in-frame clones here, not all; method: immunoSEQ multiplex PCR. The table has 40,000 to 55,000 clones, approximately 85% seen once; the top ten hold 30% to 35%. The material sequenced was peripheral blood. The source of these receptors is an elderly woman with acute or convalescent COVID-19. The CDR3 runs from the conserved cysteine through the conserved F or W. A D gene is named only where the DNA matches it firmly. Where a row states a size, it is once, few, many or the class of an expanded clone; other rows omit it.

D	V	size	J	DNA	CDR3
TRBD1	TRBV5-6	-	TRBJ1-4	TGTGCCAGCAGCCAATACCGGGACAGGGAACGTGAAAAACTGTTTTTT	CASSQYRDREREKLFF
-	TRBV9	-	TRBJ2-2	TGTGCCAGCAGCGTAGGTGAGGGTTCGAACACCGGGGAGCTGTTTTTT	CASSVGEGSNTGELFF
TRBD2	TRBV18	-	TRBJ2-4	TGTGCCAGCTCACCACCGGTAGGGCGGGAGGCCAAAAACATTCAGTACTTC	CASSPPVGREAKNIQYF
TRBD2	TRBV11-2	once	TRBJ2-1	TGTGCCAGCAGCCCCCGGAGAGCGGGAAATTTCTATGAGCAGTTCTTC	CASSPRRAGNFYEQFF
TRBD2	TRBV27	-	TRBJ2-1	TGTGCCAGCAGTCCCCCGACTAGCGGGACAAGAAGATACAATGAGCAGTTCTTC	CASSPPTSGTRRYNEQFF
-	TRBV30	-	TRBJ2-4	TGTGCCTGGAGTGTACAGGAGGGAAACATTCAGTACTTC	CAWSVQEGNIQYF
-	TRBV27	-	TRBJ1-6	TGTGCCAGCAGTTTATCACGACAGAATTCACCCCTCCACTTT	CASSLSRQNSPLHF
TRBD2	TRBV3-1/TRBV3-2	-	TRBJ2-5	TGTGCCAGCAGCCCCCCGGGACTAGCGGGTGGAGGGCGAGAGACCCAGTACTTC	CASSPPGLAGGGRETQYF
-	TRBV11-3	-	TRBJ2-3	TGTGCCAGCAGCTTTGCAGTGGGGCAGGTTCCGTATTTT	CASSFAVGQVPYF
-	TRBV11-3	-	TRBJ2-2	TGTGCCAGCAGCTTAGATGGGGGCTGGATGGGGCCCGGGGAGCTGTTTTTT	CASSLDGGWMGPGELFF
TRBD1	TRBV29-1	-	TRBJ2-1	TGCAGCGCTGGACAGGCCGGCTACAATGAGCAGTTCTTC	CSAGQAGYNEQFF
TRBD1	TRBV7-2	-	TRBJ1-4	TGTGCCAGCAGTCTAGCTCCAGGGGGAAGGGAAAAACTGTTTTTT	CASSLAPGGREKLFF
-	TRBV10-1	-	TRBJ2-3	TGCGCCAGCAGTCAGAGGCTGGGAGCATCAGATACGCAGTATTTT	CASSQRLGASDTQYF
-	TRBV7-2	once	TRBJ2-2	TGTGCCAGCAGCTTAGCGCCCCTATCCGGGGAGCTGTTTTTT	CASSLAPLSGELFF
TRBD1	TRBV3-1/TRBV3-2	-	TRBJ1-1	TGTGCCAGCAGAGGGGGCGAATTAGAAGCTTTCTTT	CASRGGELEAFF
TRBD2	TRBV6-2/TRBV6-3	-	TRBJ2-1	TGTGCCAGCAGTTACGCGCCCCGGGGACTAGCGGGAGGGCCAAATGAGCAGTTCTTC	CASSYAPRGLAGGPNEQFF
TRBD1	TRBV9	-	TRBJ2-7	TGTGCCAGCAGCGTCGGCCACGGACAGGTGAACGAGCAGTACTTC	CASSVGHGQVNEQYF
-	TRBV18	-	TRBJ1-1	TGTGCCAGCTCACCACTGAGGGACACTGAAGCTTTCTTT	CASSPLRDTEAFF